A selection of T cell receptor beta chains follows, all from one sample in a study of Graves' ophthalmopathy and Graves' hyperthyroidism. TCRdb fed the multiplex PCR reads into MiXCR, producing one record per CDR3 protein. This sample carries approximately 1.2 million distinct CDR3 sequences, around a third of them seen once, and the ten largest clones take approximately 12%. The specimen sequenced was peripheral blood or thyroid tissue (not recorded which). These receptor sequences come from an adult man with Graves' hyperthyroidism. Each CDR3 is given without its conserved first and last residue.

cdr3_length	v_call	cdr3_aa
14	TRBV3-1	ASSQDESDRVIGAF
10	TRBV29-1	SVEDQTYEQY
15	TRBV25-1	ASSYSSPRTGDQPQH
11	TRBV20-1	SAQPSGNQPQH
12	TRBV12-3/TRBV12-4	ASKDAVYTGELF
14	TRBV7-3	ASSPDSSLMNTEAF
11	TRBV29-1	SVGGGQDYEQY
10	TRBV19	ASSAHNQPQH
14	TRBV20-1	SARDRRNSYNSPLH
12	TRBV4-1	ASSPRQDTYEQY
9	TRBV11-2	ASSMLYEQY
15	TRBV12-3/TRBV12-4	ASSLAGGGDFNQPQH
16	TRBV2	ASSLSWAHYSGANVLT
11	TRBV6-4	SSIGDSWEKLF
12	TRBV5-8	ASSLGSGNSPLH
16	TRBV6-5	ASTQGLAGGFPPETQY
13	TRBV12-3/TRBV12-4	ASSTLGTITYEQY
12	TRBV2	ASNEQGAGTEAF
14	TRBV19	ASSIGQGARLETQY
11	TRBV5-6	ASSLRGHTEAF
10	TRBV6-1	ASIYAPYEQY
11	TRBV12-3/TRBV12-4	ASRDSTNQPQH
11	TRBV29-1	SVEDRGVGEQY
16	TRBV7-2	ASSPSTSGGTRQETQY
13	TRBV25-1	ASSEGTGGSSPLH
14	TRBV3-1	ASSQGQGGNNQPQH
11	TRBV29-1	SVTPGQSYEQY
13	TRBV12-3/TRBV12-4	ASSLSLTPNTEAF
11	TRBV6-6	ASSYTDNYEQY
9	TRBV9	ASSAHGELF
8	TRBV20-1	SGEDNGYT
12	TRBV7-2	ASSLGGWEEKLF
12	TRBV7-8	ASSTTGPQETQY
11	TRBV18	ASSPSENTEAF
9	TRBV20-1	SAREGGAQY
13	TRBV5-4	ASRTFTGLSAEAF
9	TRBV15	ATSRGQGRL
13	TRBV6-5	ASRQPGTGSQPQH
15	TRBV10-2	ASSESSGTGGNYGYT
12	TRBV5-6	ASSLRPQNTEAF
11	TRBV6-5	ASMRGSSYEQY
16	TRBV25-1	ASSEFAVASGSEETQY